This is a list of T cell receptor beta chains from one sample in a study of naive and memory T cell subsets. TCRdb re-called the 5' RACE reads with MiXCR, one entry per CDR3 protein. Of about 62,000 distinct CDR3 sequences detected, 6% to 8.5% appear once; the ten largest clones hold roughly 21%. Receptors originate from a female donor in good health. Each CDR3 is given with its conserved first and last residue. D genes are given only for firm matches. Clone size is given for some rows only: seen once, a few or many times, or a class if the clone is expanded.

CASSLGYGANVLTF TGTGCCAGCAGTTTGGGTTACGGGGCCAACGTCCTGACTTTC . 14 TRBV28 few TRBJ2-6
CASSYSTYEQYF TGTGCCAGCAGCTATTCGACTTACGAGCAGTACTTC . 12 TRBV25-1 . TRBJ2-7
CASSFSQGALNEQFF TGTGCCAGCAGTTTTTCCCAGGGGGCGTTGAATGAGCAGTTCTTC TRBD1 15 TRBV28 . TRBJ2-1
CASSYSSGGTYEQYF TGTGCCAGCAGTTACTCGAGTGGGGGAACCTACGAGCAGTACTTC . 15 TRBV6-2/TRBV6-3 many TRBJ2-7
CSARADSNQPQHF TGCAGTGCTAGAGCGGACAGCAATCAGCCCCAGCATTTT . 13 TRBV20-1 many TRBJ1-5
CASSLEGYIQETQYF TGCGCCAGCAGCTTGGAAGGTTACATACAAGAGACCCAGTACTTC . 15 TRBV5-1 few TRBJ2-5
CASSQGGPSSYNEQFF TGTGCCAGCAGCCAAGGCGGCCCAAGCTCCTACAATGAGCAGTTCTTC . 16 TRBV14 . TRBJ2-1
CASSLGGYQRQETQYF TGCGCCAGCAGCCTGGGGGGTTATCAGCGGCAAGAGACCCAGTACTTC . 16 TRBV5-1 . TRBJ2-5
CASSYQDQRLFGYNSPLHF TGTGCCAGCAGTTATCAGGACCAGAGGCTATTCGGCTATAATTCACCCCTCCACTTT . 19 TRBV6-5 many TRBJ1-6
CASSLDRLNSPLHF TGTGCCAGCAGTTTAGACAGGTTGAATTCACCCCTCCACTTT . 14 TRBV6-1 few TRBJ1-6
CASSLVPVESNTEAFF TGTGCCAGCAGTTTGGTACCCGTGGAGTCGAACACTGAAGCTTTCTTT . 16 TRBV28 . TRBJ1-1
CASSQESGGAFEQYF TGTGCCAGCAGCCAAGAAAGCGGGGGGGCCTTCGAGCAGTACTTC TRBD2 15 TRBV4-2 . TRBJ2-7
CASSLGQPEGTDTQYF TGTGCCAGCAGTCTCGGACAGCCTGAGGGGACAGATACGCAGTATTTT . 16 TRBV6-5 few TRBJ2-3
CASSQQGPPSTDTQYF TGCGCCAGCAGCCAACAGGGGCCCCCTAGCACAGATACGCAGTATTTT . 16 TRBV4-1 few TRBJ2-3
CASSLPRVGEQYF TGTGCCAGCAGTTTACCCAGGGTGGGCGAGCAGTACTTC . 13 TRBV28 few TRBJ2-7
CASSLFGVSYEQYF TGTGCCAGCAGTTTATTTGGGGTCTCCTACGAGCAGTACTTC . 14 TRBV28 few TRBJ2-7
CASSPGQGSGNTIYF TGTGCCAGCTCACCGGGACAGGGGAGCGGAAACACCATATATTTT TRBD1 15 TRBV18 few TRBJ1-3
CSASRQGAAGELFF TGCAGTGCTAGTCGACAGGGGGCTGCCGGGGAGCTGTTTTTT TRBD1 14 TRBV20-1 few TRBJ2-2
CASSHGAGANVLTF TGTGCCAGCAGCCACGGGGCTGGGGCCAACGTCCTGACTTTC . 14 TRBV3-1 few TRBJ2-6
CASSFYWTSGRWEQYF TGTGCCAGCAGCTTTTATTGGACTAGCGGGAGATGGGAGCAGTACTTC TRBD2 16 TRBV13 . TRBJ2-7
CASSIIRAAWTYEQYF TGTGCCAGTAGTATCATCCGGGCCGCCTGGACCTACGAGCAGTACTTC . 16 TRBV19 . TRBJ2-7
CASSSRGYEQYF TGCGCCAGCAGTTCTCGGGGCTACGAGCAGTACTTC . 12 TRBV5-1 . TRBJ2-7
CASSLSGSMNTEAFF TGTGCCAGCAGTTTATCGGGCAGCATGAACACTGAAGCTTTCTTT . 15 TRBV28 few TRBJ1-1
CASSHLGQDCAFF TGTGCCAGCAGTCACTTAGGACAGGATTGCGCTTTCTTT TRBD1 13 TRBV6-5 few TRBJ1-1
CASKNYRGETYEQYF TGTGCCAGCAAAAACTACAGGGGGGAAACCTACGAGCAGTACTTC TRBD1 15 TRBV6-1 . TRBJ2-7
CASSLPNADTQYF TGTGCCAGCAGCCTCCCGAACGCCGATACGCAGTATTTT . 13 TRBV11-3 . TRBJ2-3
CASQGAGHLSYEQYF TGTGCCAGCCAGGGAGCAGGACACCTTTCCTACGAGCAGTACTTC . 15 TRBV19 . TRBJ2-7
CASSGGRNYGYTF TGTGCCAGCAGTGGGGGGAGGAACTATGGCTACACCTTC . 13 TRBV12-3/TRBV12-4 many TRBJ1-2
CSVSYSSSGANVLTF TGCAGCGTTAGTTATTCGAGCTCTGGGGCCAACGTCCTGACTTTC . 15 TRBV29-1 many TRBJ2-6
CASSFTGVGETQYF TGTGCCAGCAGCTTCACAGGGGTAGGCGAGACCCAGTACTTC TRBD1 14 TRBV7-6 . TRBJ2-5
CASSSALAPNNEQFF TGTGCCAGCAGCTCGGCCTTAGCCCCAAACAATGAGCAGTTCTTC . 15 TRBV11-2 many TRBJ2-1